One sample yielded the 18 T cell receptor beta chains listed below, sequenced in a study of cytomegalovirus exposure and HLA in healthy donors (dated by TCRdb to the late 2010s). Receptors were amplified or captured by the immunoSEQ multiplex PCR assay. The multiplex PCR relied on a mix of 60 forward primers for TCR Vbeta segments and 13 reverse primers for TCR Jbeta segments. The source is immuneACCESS, and TCRdb retained only in-frame sequences with V and J called. Part of the clones is not carried over; for the studies checked, unresolved V genes explain less than half of this, and the remainder is unexplained. This sample has 120,000 or so clones in its table, and less than 85% of those were observed once. The top ten clonotypes cover 1% of the sample. The sample was PBMCs. These receptors all come from a man between 35 and 55 years old in good health and CMV-seronegative.

The chain couples TRBV2 to TRBJ2-7; the D gene is possibly TRBD1 (6 bases). V lost 7 bases and J lost 1, with 11 bases in between. Germline CDR1 and CDR2: SNHLY and FYNNEI. CDR3 length: 13 amino acids. The CDR3 here is CASTTGSSYEQYF. DNA of the CDR3: TGTGCCAGCACGACAGGATCTTCCTACGAGCAGTACTTC.

The chain carries TRBV27 and TRBJ1-6; 10 positions agree with TRBD1. From germline, CDR1 is MNHEY and CDR2 SMNVEV (reference sequence). This CDR3 contains 16 residues. V shed 6 bases, J shed 0 bases, and the junction held 2 bases outside the gene matches. This CDR3 is CASRGQGSSYNSPLHF. CDR3 nucleotides: TGTGCCAGCAGGGGACAGGGGAGCTCCTATAATTCACCCCTCCACTTT.

This sequence joins TRBV10-1 and TRBJ2-5, with 7 bases that match TRBD2. Trimming at V came to 0 bases and at J to 2 bases, leaving 6 bases not matched to a gene. Looked up from germline, CDR1 is WNHNN and CDR2 is SYGVQD (reference sequence). The length of the CDR3 is 16 residues. DNA of the CDR3: TGCGCCAGCAGTGAGTCACGAGCGGGGTATCAAGAGACCCAGTACTTC. Translated, it gives CASSESRAGYQETQYF.

The V gene is TRBV27, the J gene TRBJ2-6; 7 bases fit TRBD1. Per the germline V gene, CDR1 is MNHEY and CDR2 is SMNVEV (reference sequence). CDR3 length: 19 amino acids. Unmatched junction bases numbered 10, after V lost 2 bases and J lost 0 bases. Written as DNA, the CDR3 is TGTGCCAGCAGTTTAACGCCGACAGGGATCAGCTCTGGGGCCAACGTCCTGACTTTC. Amino acid sequence: CASSLTPTGISSGANVLTF. Based on the CDR3 plus reference TRBV27 and TRBJ2-6, the full variable domain is EAQVTQNPRYLITVTGKKLTVTCSQNMNHEYMSWYRQDPGLGLRQIYYSMNVEVTDKGDVPEGYKVSRKEKRNFPLILESPSPNQTSLYFCASSLTPTGISSGANVLTFGAGSRLTVL.

This chain links TRBV9 with TRBJ2-7; 7 positions agree with TRBD1. Trimming cost V 1 base and J 1 base; bases outside gene matches: 5. Germline CDR1 reads SGDLS; CDR2 reads YYNGEE. The CDR3 spans 15 residues. CDR3 sequence: CASSVSSGQSYEQYF. The DNA of the CDR3 is TGTGCCAGCAGCGTAAGTTCGGGACAGTCCTACGAGCAGTACTTC. Variable domain in full (rest from reference TRBV9 and TRBJ2-7): DSGVTQTPKHLITATGQRVTLRCSPRSGDLSVYWYQQSLDQGLQFLIQYYNGEERAKGNILERFSAQQFPDLHSELNLSSLELGDSALYFCASSVSSGQSYEQYFGPGTRLTVT.

The V and J genes are TRBV7-8 and TRBJ1-2, with D possibly matching TRBD1 (6 bases). Trimming removed 0 bases at V and 3 bases at J, with 14 bases between. Germline V gene data show CDR1 as SGHVS and CDR2 as FQNEAQ. CDR3 length equals 16 residues. The DNA of the CDR3 is TGTGCCAGCAGCTTAGCGGTGGGGGGGCCTGACTATGGCTACACCTTC. Residues: CASSLAVGGPDYGYTF.

The J gene is TRBJ1-5, the V gene TRBV28; the D is unclear. CDR1 and CDR2 from the germline V gene are MDHEN and SYDVKM. V lost 4 bases and J 4 bases, leaving 8 bases between the germline ends. The CDR3 spans 13 residues. As DNA, the CDR3 is TGTGCCAGCAGTTCGGAGAGAAATCAGCCCCAGCATTTT. This gives the protein CASSSERNQPQHF.

V gene TRBV28 combines with J gene TRBJ1-2; D remains ambiguous. This CDR3 comprises 11 residues. In germline, CDR1 is MDHEN, CDR2 SYDVKM. CDR3: CVTTNNYGYTF. The CDR3 nucleotides are TGTGTCACGACAAATAACTATGGCTACACCTTC.

The rearrangement links TRBV5-1 to TRBJ2-1; 7 nucleotides align to TRBD2. This CDR3 spans 15 amino acids. The junction had 10 bases not matched to a gene; V was cut back by 2 bases and J by 8 bases. Germline CDR1 SGHRS, CDR2 YFSETQ. CDR3 DNA sequence: TGCGCCAGCAGCTTTAAAGTTGGGGGGGTCGATGAGCAGTTCTTC. It specifies CASSFKVGGVDEQFF.

CDR3 in amino acids: CASPGQGKDEQYF. CDR3 DNA sequence: TGTGCCAGCCCGGGACAGGGTAAGGACGAGCAGTACTTC. The chain combines TRBV11-3 with TRBJ2-7; 9 bases agree with TRBD1. The germline V gene encodes CDR1 SGHNT and CDR2 YENEEA. V lost 8 bases to trimming and J lost 5 bases; unmatched junction nucleotides: 7. The CDR3 is made up of 13 amino acids.

The chain joins TRBV5-6 to TRBJ2-1; 7 nucleotides agree with TRBD2. The ends lost 0 bases at V and 11 bases at J; junction bases unmatched: 5. The length of the CDR3 is 13 residues. CDR1 and CDR2 (germline): SGHDT, YYEEEE. The CDR3 spells CASSLGLAAQQFF. The CDR3 DNA reads as TGTGCCAGCAGCTTGGGGCTAGCGGCTCAGCAGTTCTTC.

This rearrangement joins TRBV7-9 to TRBJ1-3, with D possibly being TRBD1 (6 bases). The CDR3 covers 16 residues. The V end lost 3 bases, the J end lost 0 bases, and 12 bases lay between the germline ends. The germline CDR1 and CDR2 sequences are SEHNR and FQNEAQ (reference sequence). This CDR3 reads CASSLARQASGNTIYF. The CDR3 DNA reads TGTGCCAGCAGCTTGGCAAGACAGGCCTCTGGAAACACCATATATTTT.

This rearrangement joins TRBV29-1 to TRBJ2-7, with 7 bases identical to TRBD2. V lost 4 bases to trimming and J lost 1 base; unmatched junction nucleotides: 4. CDR1 and CDR2 (germline): SQVTM, ANQGSEA. CDR3 length equals 13 residues. The CDR3 spells CSVGPSGSYEQYF. CDR3 nucleotide sequence: TGCAGCGTTGGTCCTAGCGGTTCCTACGAGCAGTACTTC.

The genes are TRBV5-1 and TRBJ1-1, with 7 bases matching TRBD1. This CDR3 spans 14 amino acids. From germline, CDR1 is SGHRS and CDR2 YFSETQ. The J segment lost 4 bases and the V segment lost 4 bases, leaving 7 bases of the junction unmatched. The CDR3 DNA is TGCGCCAGCAGCGCCGACAGGGTGGGCACTGAAGCTTTCTTT. Translation gives CASSADRVGTEAFF.

This clone was counted ten times or more. This rearrangement joins TRBV5-1 to TRBJ1-5; 8 nucleotides align to TRBD1. Trimming cost V 4 bases and J 2 bases; bases outside gene matches: 2. Germline CDR1 and CDR2: SGHRS and YFSETQ. The CDR3 loop spans 14 amino acids. The CDR3 coding sequence is TGCGCCAGCAGCCCGACAGGGGGCAATCAGCCCCAGCATTTT. This sequence encodes CASSPTGGNQPQHF.

This chain links TRBV30 with TRBJ2-1, with 8 bases aligning to TRBD2. CDR1 is GTSNPN, CDR2 SVGIG, per germline (reference sequence). CDR3 size: 14 residues. The J segment lost 3 bases and the V segment lost 1 base, leaving 2 bases of the junction unmatched. CDR3 DNA: TGTGCCTGGAGTGCACTAGCGGACTACAATGAGCAGTTCTTC. Protein sequence: CAWSALADYNEQFF.

This clone is a singleton in its sample. The CDR3: CASSEGGSGANVLTF. CDR3 nucleotide sequence: TGTGCCAGCAGTGAGGGGGGCTCTGGGGCCAACGTCCTGACTTTC. The V call is TRBV6-1, the J call TRBJ2-6, with D perhaps matching TRBD2 (6 bases). This CDR3 contains 15 residues. Germline loops: CDR1 MNHNS, CDR2 SASEGT. Trimming stripped 3 bases from V and 0 bases from J, with 6 bases between.

The chain joins TRBV6-1 to TRBJ1-6; TRBD1 matches 8 bases. CDR1 MNHNS and CDR2 SASEGT come from the germline V gene. Trimming cost V 7 bases and J 6 bases; bases outside gene matches: 8. This CDR3 is built from 15 residues. This chain's CDR3 is CASTPGQASNSPLHF. CDR3 coding DNA: TGTGCCAGCACCCCGGGACAGGCGTCTAATTCACCCCTCCACTTT.